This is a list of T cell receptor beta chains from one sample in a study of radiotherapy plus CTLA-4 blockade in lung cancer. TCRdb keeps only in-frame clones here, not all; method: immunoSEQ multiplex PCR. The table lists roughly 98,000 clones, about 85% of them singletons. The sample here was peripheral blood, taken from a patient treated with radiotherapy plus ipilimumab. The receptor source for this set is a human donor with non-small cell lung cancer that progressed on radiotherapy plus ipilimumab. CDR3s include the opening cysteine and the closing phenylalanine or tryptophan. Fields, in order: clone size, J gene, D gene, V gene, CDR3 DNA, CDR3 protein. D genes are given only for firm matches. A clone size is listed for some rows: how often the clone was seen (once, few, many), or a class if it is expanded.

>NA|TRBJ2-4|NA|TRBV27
TGTGCCAGCAGTTTAAGTCCGGGTTCAGTGAACATTCAGTACTTC
CASSLSPGSVNIQYF
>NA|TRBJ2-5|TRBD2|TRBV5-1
TGCGCCAGCAGCTTGGCGGGACTAGCGTGGGAGACCCAGTACTTC
CASSLAGLAWETQYF
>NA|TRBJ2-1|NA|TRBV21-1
TGTGCCAGCAGCAAAATGGGGCATCCCCAGTACAATGAGCAGTTCTTC
CASSKMGHPQYNEQFF
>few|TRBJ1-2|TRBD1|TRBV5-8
TGTGCCAGCAGCTTGGCAGGGGGAATCAACTATGGCTACACCTTC
CASSLAGGINYGYTF
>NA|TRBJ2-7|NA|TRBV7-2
TGTGCCAGCAGCTTATGGTTGGCAACCTACGAGCAGTACTTC
CASSLWLATYEQYF
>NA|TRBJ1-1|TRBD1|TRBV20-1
TGCAGTGCCCAACAGGGGGCTGAAGCTTTCTTT
CSAQQGAEAFF
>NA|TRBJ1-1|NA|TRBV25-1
TGTGCCAGCAGTGAGGGGGGGTTGCAAGCTTTCTTT
CASSEGGLQAFF
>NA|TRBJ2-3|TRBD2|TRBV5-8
TGTGCCAGCAGCTCTTCTAGCGGGAGCGCAGATACGCAGTATTTT
CASSSSSGSADTQYF
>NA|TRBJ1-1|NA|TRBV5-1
TGCGCCAGCAGCTGGGGAAAGGGGGGGCAAACTGAAGCTTTCTTT
CASSWGKGGQTEAFF
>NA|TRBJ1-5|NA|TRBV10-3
TGTGCCATCAGTGAGGGAGGGGCAGGGCTTGGCAATCAGCCCCAGCATTTT
CAISEGGAGLGNQPQHF
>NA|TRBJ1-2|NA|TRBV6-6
TGTGCCAGCAGTTACTCGGAAGATAGTGGCTACACCTTC
CASSYSEDSGYTF
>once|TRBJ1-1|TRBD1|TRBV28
TGTGCCAGCAGGGTGACAGGGGGCGCGTCCACTGAAGCTTTCTTT
CASRVTGGASTEAFF
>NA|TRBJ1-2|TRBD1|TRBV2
TGTGCCAGCAGTCAGAGGGGACAGGGAACCTATGGCTACACCTTC
CASSQRGQGTYGYTF
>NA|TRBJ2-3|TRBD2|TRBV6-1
TGTGCCAGCAGTGACCTAGCGGGCGCCAGCACAGATACGCAGTATTTT
CASSDLAGASTDTQYF
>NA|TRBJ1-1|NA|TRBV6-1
TGTGCCAGCAGTGAAGCGGGGGGGAACACTGAAGCTTTCTTT
CASSEAGGNTEAFF
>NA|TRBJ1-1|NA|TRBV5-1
TGCGCCAGCTCGAGTCAGGGACTAATGGACACTGAAGCTTTCTTT
CASSSQGLMDTEAFF
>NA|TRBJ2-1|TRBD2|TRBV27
TGTGCCAGCAGTTTATCGGCAGGGACTAGCCACAATGAGCAGTTCTTC
CASSLSAGTSHNEQFF
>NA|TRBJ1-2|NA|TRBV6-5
TGTGCCAGCAGCAAGGGACGTGGCTACACCTTC
CASSKGRGYTF
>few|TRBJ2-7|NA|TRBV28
TGTGCCAGCAGTTTGGGGTCCACCTACGAGCAGTACTTC
CASSLGSTYEQYF
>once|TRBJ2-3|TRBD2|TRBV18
TGTGCCAGCTCACCTTTAGAGCGGGGGAGCACAGATACGCAGTATTTT
CASSPLERGSTDTQYF
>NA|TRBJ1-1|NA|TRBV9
TGTGCCAGCAGCGTAGGGAATAGCGTCAACACTGAAGCTTTCTTT
CASSVGNSVNTEAFF
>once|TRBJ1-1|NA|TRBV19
TGTGCCAGTCACAGGGATCCCGACACTGAAGCTTTCTTT
CASHRDPDTEAFF
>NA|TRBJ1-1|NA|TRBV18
TGTGCCAGCTCACCCACCGTATCAAGGGGCGGCACTGAAGCTTTCTTT
CASSPTVSRGGTEAFF
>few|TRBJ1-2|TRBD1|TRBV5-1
TGCGCCAGCAGCTCGCACTCCGGGACAGGGACCCTCTCCTACTATGGCTACACCTTC
CASSSHSGTGTLSYYGYTF
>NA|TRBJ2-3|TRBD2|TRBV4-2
TGTGCCAGCGCCATTGGTGCGGGAGGGCCGACAGATACGCAGTATTTT
CASAIGAGGPTDTQYF
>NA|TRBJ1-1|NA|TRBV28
TGTGCCAGCAAAACAGGAGTGAACACTGAAGCTTTCTTT
CASKTGVNTEAFF
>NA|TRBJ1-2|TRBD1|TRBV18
TGTGCCAGCTCACCGGACAGGTCTGGTAGTGGCTACACCTTC
CASSPDRSGSGYTF
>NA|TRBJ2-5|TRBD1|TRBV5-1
TGCGCCAGCAGCTTAGGACAGGGTGTGGAGACCCAGTACTTC
CASSLGQGVETQYF
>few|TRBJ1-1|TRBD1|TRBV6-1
TGTGCCAGCAGTGGGGGGGACAGGGGGCGTTGGAAGGTCACTGAAGCTTTCTTT
CASSGGDRGRWKVTEAFF
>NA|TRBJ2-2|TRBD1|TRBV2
TGTGCCAGCAGTGTTAATGGGGCAGGGGGCGTAATGATCACCGGGGAGCTGTTTTTT
CASSVNGAGGVMITGELFF
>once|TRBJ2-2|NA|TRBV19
TGTGCCAGTAGTATGGTCCGCGGGGAGCTGTTTTTT
CASSMVRGELFF
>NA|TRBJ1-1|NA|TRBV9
TGTGCCAGCAGCCTAGGGACACCGAACACTGAAGCTTTCTTT
CASSLGTPNTEAFF
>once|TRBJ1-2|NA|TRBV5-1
TGCGCCAGCAGCCATTCGGCGGAAGAGGGAAACTATGGCTACACCTTC
CASSHSAEEGNYGYTF
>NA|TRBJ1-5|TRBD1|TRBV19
TGTGCCAGTAGTATTAACAGGGGGCGATCCTTGGGGAGCAATCAGCCCCAGCATTTT
CASSINRGRSLGSNQPQHF
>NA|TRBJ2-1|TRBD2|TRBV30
TGTGCCTGGAGTGCCCGTGGTAGCGGGGTGGTTGAGCAGTTCTTC
CAWSARGSGVVEQFF
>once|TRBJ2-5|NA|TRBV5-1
TGCGCCAGCAGCCCCAATGGGGCGGGGAGCGAGACCCAGTACTTC
CASSPNGAGSETQYF
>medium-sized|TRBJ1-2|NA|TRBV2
TGTGCCAGACGATCCCCCGGTCAAGGCTACACCTTC
CARRSPGQGYTF
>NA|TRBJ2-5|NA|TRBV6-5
TGTGCCAGCAGCCCAGGCGGTGAAGGAGAGACCCAGTACTTC
CASSPGGEGETQYF
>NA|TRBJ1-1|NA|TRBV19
TGTGCCAGTAGGGAATTCTCGGGCACTGAAGCTTTCTTT
CASREFSGTEAFF
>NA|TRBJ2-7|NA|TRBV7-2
TGTGCCAGCAGCCCGGTGGACCATTCCGTTTCCGAGCAGTACTTC
CASSPVDHSVSEQYF
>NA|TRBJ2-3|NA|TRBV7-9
TGTGCCAGCAGCCACAGGACCAGCACAGATACGCAGTATTTT
CASSHRTSTDTQYF
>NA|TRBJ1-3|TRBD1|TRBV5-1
TGCGCCAGCAGCAGAGGACAGGGAGGAAACACCATATATTTT
CASSRGQGGNTIYF
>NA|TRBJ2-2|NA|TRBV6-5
TGTGCCAGCAGTTACTCGTTGCGGGGCCTCCCCCGGGAGCTGTTTTTT
CASSYSLRGLPRELFF
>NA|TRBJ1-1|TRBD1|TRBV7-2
TGTGCCAGCAGTCGGCGCAGGGGGCGCGGCACTGAAGCTTTCTTT
CASSRRRGRGTEAFF
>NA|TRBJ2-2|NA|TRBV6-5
TGTGCCAGCAGGGGACTCGGGAACACCGGGGAGCTGTTTTTT
CASRGLGNTGELFF
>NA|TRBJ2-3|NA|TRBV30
TGTGCCTGGAGTTCAGCCCCGAATACGCAGTATTTT
CAWSSAPNTQYF